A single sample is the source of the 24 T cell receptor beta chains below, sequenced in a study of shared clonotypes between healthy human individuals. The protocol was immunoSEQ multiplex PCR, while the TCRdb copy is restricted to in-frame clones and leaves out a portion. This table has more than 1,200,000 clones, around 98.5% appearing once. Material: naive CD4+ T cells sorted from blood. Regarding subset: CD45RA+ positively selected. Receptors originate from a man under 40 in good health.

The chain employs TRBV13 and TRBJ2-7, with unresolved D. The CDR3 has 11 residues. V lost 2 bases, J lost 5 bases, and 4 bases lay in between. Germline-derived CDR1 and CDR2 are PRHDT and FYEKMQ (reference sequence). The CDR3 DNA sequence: TGTGCCAGCAGCTTACGGAACGAGCAGTACTTC. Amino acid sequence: CASSLRNEQYF.

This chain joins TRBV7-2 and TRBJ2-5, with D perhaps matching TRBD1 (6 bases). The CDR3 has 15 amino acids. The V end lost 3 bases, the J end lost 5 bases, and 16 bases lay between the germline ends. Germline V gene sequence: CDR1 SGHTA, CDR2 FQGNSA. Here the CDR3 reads CASSFGFRGLETQYF. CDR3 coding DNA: TGTGCCAGCAGCTTCGGGTTTAGGGGGTTGGAGACCCAGTACTTC.

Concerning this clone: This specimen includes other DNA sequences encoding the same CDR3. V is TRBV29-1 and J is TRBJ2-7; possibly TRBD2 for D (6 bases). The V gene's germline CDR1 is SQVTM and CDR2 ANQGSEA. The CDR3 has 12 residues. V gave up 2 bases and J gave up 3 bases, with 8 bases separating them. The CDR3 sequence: CSVEYGSYEQYF. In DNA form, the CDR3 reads TGCAGCGTTGAATACGGGAGCTACGAGCAGTACTTC.

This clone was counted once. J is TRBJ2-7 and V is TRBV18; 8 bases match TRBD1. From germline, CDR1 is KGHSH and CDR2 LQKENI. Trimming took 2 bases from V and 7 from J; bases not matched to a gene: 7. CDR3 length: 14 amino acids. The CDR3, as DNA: TGTGCCAGCTCACCAGTGGCACAGGGGGGAGAGCAGTACTTC. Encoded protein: CASSPVAQGGEQYF.

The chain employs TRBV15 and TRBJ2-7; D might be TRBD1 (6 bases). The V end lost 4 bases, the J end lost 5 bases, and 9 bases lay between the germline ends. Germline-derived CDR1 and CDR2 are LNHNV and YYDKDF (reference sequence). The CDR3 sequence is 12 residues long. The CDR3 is CATSTNRDEQYF. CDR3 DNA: TGTGCCACCAGCACGAACAGGGACGAGCAGTACTTC. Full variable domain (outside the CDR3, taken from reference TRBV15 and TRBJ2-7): DAMVIQNPRYQVTQFGKPVTLSCSQTLNHNVMYWYQQKSSQAPKLLFHYYDKDFNNEADTPDNFQSRRPNTSFCFLDIRSPGLGDTAMYLCATSTNRDEQYFGPGTRLTVT.

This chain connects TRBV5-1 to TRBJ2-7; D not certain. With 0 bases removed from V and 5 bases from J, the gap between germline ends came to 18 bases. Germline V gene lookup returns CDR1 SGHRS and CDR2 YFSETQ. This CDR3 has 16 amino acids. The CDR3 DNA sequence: TGCGCCAGCAGCTTGGTGTCCCGTCCGAGGTTCGACGAGCAGTACTTC. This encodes CASSLVSRPRFDEQYF.

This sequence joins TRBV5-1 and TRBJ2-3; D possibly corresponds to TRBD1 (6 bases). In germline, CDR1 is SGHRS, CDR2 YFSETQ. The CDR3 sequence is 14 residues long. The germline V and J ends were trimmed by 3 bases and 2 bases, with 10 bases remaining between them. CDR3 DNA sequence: TGCGCCAGCAGCTCGACAGGATTCACAGATACGCAGTATTTT. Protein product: CASSSTGFTDTQYF.

The CDR3 bases are TGTGCCAGCAGTTTAGCCAGACGATACAATGAGCAGTTCTTC. This encodes CASSLARRYNEQFF. V and J are TRBV27 and TRBJ2-1; no clear D. Germline V lookup: CDR1 MNHEY, CDR2 SMNVEV (reference sequence). V was cut by 2 bases and J by 4 bases, with 9 bases left in between. The CDR3 extends over 14 amino acids.

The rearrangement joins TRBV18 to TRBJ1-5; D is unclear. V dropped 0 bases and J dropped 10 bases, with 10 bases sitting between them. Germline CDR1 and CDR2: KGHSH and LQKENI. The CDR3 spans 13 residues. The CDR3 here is CASSPPSAGPQHF. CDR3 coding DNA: TGTGCCAGCTCACCACCATCTGCCGGACCCCAGCATTTT.

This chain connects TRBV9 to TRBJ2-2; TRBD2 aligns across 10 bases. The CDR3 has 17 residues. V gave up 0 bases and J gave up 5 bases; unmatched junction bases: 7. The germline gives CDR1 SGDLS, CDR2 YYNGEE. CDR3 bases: TGTGCCAGCAGCGTAGCGCTAGCGGGAGCGGGTACCGGGGAGCTGTTTTTT. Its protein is CASSVALAGAGTGELFF.

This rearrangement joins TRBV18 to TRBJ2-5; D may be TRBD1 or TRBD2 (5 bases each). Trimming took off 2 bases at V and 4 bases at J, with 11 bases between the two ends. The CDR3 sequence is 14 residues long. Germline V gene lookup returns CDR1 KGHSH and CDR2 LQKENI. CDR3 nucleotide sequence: TGTGCCAGCTCACCAGTCTTGGGACCAGAGACCCAGTACTTC. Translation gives CASSPVLGPETQYF.

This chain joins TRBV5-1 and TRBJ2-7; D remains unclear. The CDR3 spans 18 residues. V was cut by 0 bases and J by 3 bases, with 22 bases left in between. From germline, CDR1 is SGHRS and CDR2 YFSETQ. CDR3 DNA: TGCGCCAGCAGCTTGGCGGCCTGGGTGCAGGCGAAAAACTACGAGCAGTACTTC. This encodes CASSLAAWVQAKNYEQYF. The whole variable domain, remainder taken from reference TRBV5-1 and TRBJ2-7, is KAGVTQTPRYLIKTRGQQVTLSCSPISGHRSVSWYQQTPGQGLQFLFEYFSETQRNKGNFPGRFSGRQFSNSRSEMNVSTLELGDSALYLCASSLAAWVQAKNYEQYFGPGTRLTVT.

The DNA for the CDR3 is TGTGCCAGTACCGGGACAGACTTCTATGGCTACACCTTC. Translating gives CASTGTDFYGYTF. The chain combines TRBV19 with TRBJ1-2; 7 nucleotides agree with TRBD1. The CDR3 is 13 residues long. Germline V gene sequence: CDR1 LNHDA, CDR2 SQIVND (reference sequence). With 7 bases clipped from V and 4 bases from J, the junction kept 6 bases outside the gene matches.

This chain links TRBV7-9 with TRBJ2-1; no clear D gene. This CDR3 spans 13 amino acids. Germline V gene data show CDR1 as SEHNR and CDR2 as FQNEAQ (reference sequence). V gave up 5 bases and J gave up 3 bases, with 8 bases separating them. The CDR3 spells CASSVLVYNEQFF. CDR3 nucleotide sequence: TGTGCCAGCAGCGTTTTGGTCTACAATGAGCAGTTCTTC.

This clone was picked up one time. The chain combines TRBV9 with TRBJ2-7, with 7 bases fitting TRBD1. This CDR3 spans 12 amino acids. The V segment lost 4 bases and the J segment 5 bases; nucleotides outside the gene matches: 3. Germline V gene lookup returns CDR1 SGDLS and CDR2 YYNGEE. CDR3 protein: CASSNRGHEQYF. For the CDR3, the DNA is TGTGCCAGCAGCAACAGGGGCCACGAGCAGTACTTC.

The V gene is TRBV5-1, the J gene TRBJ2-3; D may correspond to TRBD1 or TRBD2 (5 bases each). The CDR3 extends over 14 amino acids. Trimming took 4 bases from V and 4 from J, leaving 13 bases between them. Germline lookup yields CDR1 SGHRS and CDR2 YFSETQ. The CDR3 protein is CASSEGPGPDTQYF. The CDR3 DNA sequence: TGCGCCAGCAGCGAGGGACCGGGTCCAGATACGCAGTATTTT.

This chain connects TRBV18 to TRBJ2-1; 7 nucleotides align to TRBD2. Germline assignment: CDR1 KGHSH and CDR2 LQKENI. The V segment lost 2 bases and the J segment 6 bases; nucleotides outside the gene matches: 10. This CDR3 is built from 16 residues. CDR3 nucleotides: TGTGCCAGCTCACCAAATGGGGCTAGCGGCGGCAATGAGCAGTTCTTC. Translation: CASSPNGASGGNEQFF.

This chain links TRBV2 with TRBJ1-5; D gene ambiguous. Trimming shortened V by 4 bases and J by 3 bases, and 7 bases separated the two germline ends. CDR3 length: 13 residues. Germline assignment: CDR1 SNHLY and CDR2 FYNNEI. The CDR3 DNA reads TGTGCCAGCAGTGTAGGTGACAATCAGCCCCAGCATTTT. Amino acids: CASSVGDNQPQHF.

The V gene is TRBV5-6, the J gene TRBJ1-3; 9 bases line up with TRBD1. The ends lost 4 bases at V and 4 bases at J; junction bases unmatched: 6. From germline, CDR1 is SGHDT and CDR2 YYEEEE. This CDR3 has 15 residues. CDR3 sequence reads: CASSVQGAGGNTIYF. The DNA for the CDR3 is TGTGCCAGCAGCGTACAGGGGGCAGGCGGAAACACCATATATTTT. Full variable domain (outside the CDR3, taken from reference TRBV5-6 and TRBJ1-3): DAGVTQSPTHLIKTRGQQVTLRCSPKSGHDTVSWYQQALGQGPQFIFQYYEEEERQRGNFPDRFSGHQFPNYSSELNVNALLLGDSALYLCASSVQGAGGNTIYFGEGSWLTVV.

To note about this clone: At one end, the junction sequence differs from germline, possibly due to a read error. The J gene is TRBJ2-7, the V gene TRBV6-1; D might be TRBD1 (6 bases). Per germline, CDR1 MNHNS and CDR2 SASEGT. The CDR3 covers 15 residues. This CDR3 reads CASSMPVDRSYVQYF. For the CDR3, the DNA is TGTGCCAGCAGTATGCCTGTGGACAGATCCTACGTGCAGTACTTC.

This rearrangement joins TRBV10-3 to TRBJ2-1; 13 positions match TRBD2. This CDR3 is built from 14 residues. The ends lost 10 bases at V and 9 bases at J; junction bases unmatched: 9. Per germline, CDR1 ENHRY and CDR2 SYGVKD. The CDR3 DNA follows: TGTGCCACGTTAGGGGGACTAGCGGGAAGTGAGCAGTTCTTC. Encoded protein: CATLGGLAGSEQFF.

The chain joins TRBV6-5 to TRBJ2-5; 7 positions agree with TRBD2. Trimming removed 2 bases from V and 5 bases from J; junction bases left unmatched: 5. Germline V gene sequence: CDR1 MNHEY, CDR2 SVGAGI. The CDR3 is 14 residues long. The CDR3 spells CASSYPGLGETQYF. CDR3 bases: TGTGCCAGCAGTTACCCCGGACTAGGGGAGACCCAGTACTTC.

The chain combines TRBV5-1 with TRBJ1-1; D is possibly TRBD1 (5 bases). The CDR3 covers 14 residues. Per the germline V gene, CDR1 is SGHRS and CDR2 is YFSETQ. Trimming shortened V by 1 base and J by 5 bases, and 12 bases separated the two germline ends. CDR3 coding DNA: TGCGCCAGCAGCTTGAGTCTAGGGGTAACTGAAGCTTTCTTT. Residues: CASSLSLGVTEAFF.

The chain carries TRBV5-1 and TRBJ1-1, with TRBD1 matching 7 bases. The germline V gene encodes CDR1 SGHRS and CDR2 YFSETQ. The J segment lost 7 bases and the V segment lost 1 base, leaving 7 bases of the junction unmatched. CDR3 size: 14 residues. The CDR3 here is CASSLQQGISEAFF. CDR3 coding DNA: TGCGCCAGCAGCTTGCAACAGGGGATTAGTGAAGCTTTCTTT.